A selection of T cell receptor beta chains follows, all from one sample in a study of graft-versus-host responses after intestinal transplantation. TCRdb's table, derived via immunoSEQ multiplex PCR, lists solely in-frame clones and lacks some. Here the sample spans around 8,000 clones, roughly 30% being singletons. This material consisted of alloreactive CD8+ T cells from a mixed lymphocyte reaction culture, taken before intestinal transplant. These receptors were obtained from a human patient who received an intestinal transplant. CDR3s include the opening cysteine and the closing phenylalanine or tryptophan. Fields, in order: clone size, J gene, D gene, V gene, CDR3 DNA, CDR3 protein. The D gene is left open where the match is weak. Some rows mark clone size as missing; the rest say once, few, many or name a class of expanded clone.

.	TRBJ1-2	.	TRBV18	TGTGCCAGCTCACCCCCCGAATCGGTTTATGGCTACACCTTC	CASSPPESVYGYTF
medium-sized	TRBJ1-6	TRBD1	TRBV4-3	TGCGCCAGCAGCCCGCTCGGGACAGTAAATTCACCCCTCCACTTT	CASSPLGTVNSPLHF
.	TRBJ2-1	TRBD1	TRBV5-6	TGTGCCAGCAGCTTGACCTGGACAGGGGCAACCTACAATGAGCAGTTCTTC	CASSLTWTGATYNEQFF
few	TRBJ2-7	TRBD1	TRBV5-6	TGTGCCAGCAGCTTGGCCGGGACAGGGTACGAGCAGTACTTC	CASSLAGTGYEQYF
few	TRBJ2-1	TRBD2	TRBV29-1	TGCAGCGTGCAGGGGGGACTAGCGGGTCTTTCGCCCTCCTACAATGAGCAGTTCTTC	CSVQGGLAGLSPSYNEQFF
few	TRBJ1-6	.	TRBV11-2	TGTGCCAGCAGCTTAGGGTCCCTGCGGTCACCCCTCCACTTT	CASSLGSLRSPLHF
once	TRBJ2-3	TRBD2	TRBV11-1	TGTGCCAGCAGCTTTTTAACTAGCGGAAGCACAGATACGCAGTATTTT	CASSFLTSGSTDTQYF
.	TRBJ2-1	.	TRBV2	TGTGCCAGCAGCTCTTACTCGGGTCCCGTCCGTAATGATGAGCAGTTCTTC	CASSSYSGPVRNDEQFF
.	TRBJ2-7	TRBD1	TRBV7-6	TGTGCCAGCAGCTTAAGAACAGGGGTGAATAGCGAGCAGTACTTC	CASSLRTGVNSEQYF
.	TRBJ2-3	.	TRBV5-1	TGCGCCAGCAGCTTAACGGGAGATACGCAGTATTTT	CASSLTGDTQYF
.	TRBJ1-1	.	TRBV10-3	TGTGCCATCAGTGAGTCGACTCCCCCCGGCGAAGCTTTCTTT	CAISESTPPGEAFF
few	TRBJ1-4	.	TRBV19	TGTGCCAGTAGTATCTGGAGGACTAATGAAAAACTGTTTTTT	CASSIWRTNEKLFF
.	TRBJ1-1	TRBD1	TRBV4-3	TGCGCCAGCAGCCAAGAATTAGGGGGCTTTGAAGCTTTCTTT	CASSQELGGFEAFF
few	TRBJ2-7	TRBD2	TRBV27	TGTGCCAGCAGTTTCGCGGGAGTTGGCTACGAGCAGTACTTC	CASSFAGVGYEQYF
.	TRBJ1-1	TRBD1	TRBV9	TGTGCCAGCAGCTGGGGACAGCTCAACACTGAAGCTTTCTTT	CASSWGQLNTEAFF
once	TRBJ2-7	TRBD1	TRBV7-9	TGTGCCAGCAGCTTGACAGGGCCCCCCTACGAGCAGTACTTC	CASSLTGPPYEQYF
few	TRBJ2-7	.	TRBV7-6	TGTGCCAGCAGCTTATCCCGAGGGCACGAGCAGTACTTC	CASSLSRGHEQYF
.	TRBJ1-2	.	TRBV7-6	TGTGCCAGCAGCTTGGGGGCCGGGAACTATGGCTACACCTTC	CASSLGAGNYGYTF
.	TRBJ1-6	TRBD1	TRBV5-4	TGTGCCAGCAGCTTGTGGGGGACAGGGGACCAAATGAATGCACCCCTCCACTTT	CASSLWGTGDQMNAPLHF
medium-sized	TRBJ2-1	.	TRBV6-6	TGTGCCAGCAGTTTAGGGGTTGAGCAGTTCTTC	CASSLGVEQFF
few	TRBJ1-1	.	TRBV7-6	TGTGCCAGCAGCTTAGCGCTATCAGGGGTGAACACTGAAGCTTTCTTT	CASSLALSGVNTEAFF
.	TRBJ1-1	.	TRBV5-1	TGCGCCAGCAGCTTGGTTATGAACACTGAAGCTTTCTTT	CASSLVMNTEAFF
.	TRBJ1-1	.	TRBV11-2	TGTGCCAGCAGCTTAGTCTACGAGTCAAACACTGAAGCTTTCTTT	CASSLVYESNTEAFF
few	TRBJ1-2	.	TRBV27	TGTGCCAGCAGTTTAATAGGGACATCGGATGGCTACACCTTC	CASSLIGTSDGYTF
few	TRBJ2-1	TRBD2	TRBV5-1	TGCGCCAGCAGCTTGGGGCTAGCGGGAGCGGTTCGTTGGGATGAGCAGTTCTTC	CASSLGLAGAVRWDEQFF
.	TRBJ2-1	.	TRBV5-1	TGCGCCAGCAGCTTGGCCGGGACTCCCATGGGGGATGAGCAGTTCTTC	CASSLAGTPMGDEQFF
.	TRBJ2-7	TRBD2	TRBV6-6	TGTGCCAGCAGTGTAGCGGGACTCTACGAGCAGTACTTC	CASSVAGLYEQYF
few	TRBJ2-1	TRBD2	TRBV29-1	TGCAGCGGAGAGGGGACTAGCGGGAGAGGCAATGAGCAGTTCTTC	CSGEGTSGRGNEQFF
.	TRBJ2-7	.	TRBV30	TGTGCCTGGAGGGACAGCTACGAGCAGTACTTC	CAWRDSYEQYF
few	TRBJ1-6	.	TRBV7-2	TGTGCCAGCAGCTTAGGGTGGACAGACTATAATTCACCCCTCCACTTT	CASSLGWTDYNSPLHF
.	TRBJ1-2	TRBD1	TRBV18	TGTGCCAGCTCACCGACAGGGGCTAACTATGGCTACACCTTC	CASSPTGANYGYTF
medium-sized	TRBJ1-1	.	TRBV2	TGTGCCAGCAGGGGGGCAGGGCGCACTGAAGCTTTCTTT	CASRGAGRTEAFF
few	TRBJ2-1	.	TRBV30	TGTGCCTGGACCCTAGACCCGGACAATGAGCAGTTCTTC	CAWTLDPDNEQFF
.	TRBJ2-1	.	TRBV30	TGTGCCTGGAGTGTTGCGGTGGATGAGCAGTTCTTC	CAWSVAVDEQFF
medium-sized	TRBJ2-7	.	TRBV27	TGTGCCAGCAGTTTAGGCACCACCTACGAGCAGTACTTC	CASSLGTTYEQYF
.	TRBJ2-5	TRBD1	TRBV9	TGTGCCAGCAGCAACGGACAGGGCCAAGAGACCCAGTACTTC	CASSNGQGQETQYF
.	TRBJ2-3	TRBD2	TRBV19	TGTGCCAGTAGTATGTTCTCGCTCCCTAGCGGGCGAAGCACAGATACGCAGTATTTT	CASSMFSLPSGRSTDTQYF
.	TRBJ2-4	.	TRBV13	TGTGCCAGCAGCTTAGATTATAAAAACATTCAGTACTTC	CASSLDYKNIQYF
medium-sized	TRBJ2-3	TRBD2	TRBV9	TGTGCCAGCAGCGGAGGCTGGGGCGCGGGGGTACTTGGTACGCAGTATTTT	CASSGGWGAGVLGTQYF
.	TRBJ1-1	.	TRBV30	TGTGCTTGGGACGGGGAAGCGGTATTCGAAGCTTTCTTT	CAWDGEAVFEAFF
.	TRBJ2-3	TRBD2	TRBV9	TGTGCCAGCAGCGTCCACGGCGGGGGGGCAACAGATACGCAGTATTTT	CASSVHGGGATDTQYF
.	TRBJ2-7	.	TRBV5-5	TGTGCCAGCAGCTTGGGTCAGGGTCCCTACGAGCAGTACTTC	CASSLGQGPYEQYF
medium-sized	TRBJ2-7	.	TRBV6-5	TGTGCCAGCAGTTACGCACAGAACTACGAGCAGTACTTC	CASSYAQNYEQYF
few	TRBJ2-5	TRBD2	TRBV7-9	TGTGCCGGCTCCACTGAGGGACTAGCGTGGGAGACCCAGTACTTC	CAGSTEGLAWETQYF